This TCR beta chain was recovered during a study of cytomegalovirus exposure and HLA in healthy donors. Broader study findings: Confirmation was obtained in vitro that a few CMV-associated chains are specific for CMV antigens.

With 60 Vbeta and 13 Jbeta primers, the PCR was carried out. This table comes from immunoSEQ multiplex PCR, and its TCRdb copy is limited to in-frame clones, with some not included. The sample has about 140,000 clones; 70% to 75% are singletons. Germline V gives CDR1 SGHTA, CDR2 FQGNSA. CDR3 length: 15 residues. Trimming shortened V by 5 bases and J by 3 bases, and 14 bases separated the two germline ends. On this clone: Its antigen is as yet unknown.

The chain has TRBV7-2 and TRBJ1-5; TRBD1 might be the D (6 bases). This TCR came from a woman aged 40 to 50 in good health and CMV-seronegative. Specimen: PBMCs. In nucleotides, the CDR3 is TGTGCCAGCAGCCCAGGACAGCATATCAATCAGCCCCAGCATTTT. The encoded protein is CASSPGQHINQPQHF.